Presented here are 22 T cell receptor beta chains from one specimen sequenced in a study of blood T cell repertoires in COVID-19. Profiled with immunoSEQ multiplex PCR; TCRdb holds only in-frame clones, not every one. Of fewer than 250,000 clones in the sample, about four fifths were seen once. Specimen: peripheral blood. These receptors were obtained from a middle-aged woman with active or convalescent COVID-19.

CDR3 sequence reads: CASSQGLGQGLYEQYF. In nucleotides, the CDR3 is TGCGCCAGCAGCCAAGGGCTGGGACAGGGGCTCTACGAGCAGTACTTC. V and J are TRBV4-1 and TRBJ2-7; 10 nucleotides agree with TRBD1. The CDR3 loop spans 16 amino acids. Germline loops: CDR1 MGHRA, CDR2 YSYEKL. The J segment lost 3 bases and the V segment lost 1 base, leaving 6 bases of the junction unmatched.

The chain carries TRBV11-3 and TRBJ1-3, with 8 bases fitting TRBD1. Trimming cost V 5 bases and J 0 bases; bases outside gene matches: 6. The length of the CDR3 is 16 residues. Germline V gene lookup returns CDR1 SGHNT and CDR2 YENEEA. CDR3 nucleotide sequence: TGTGCCAGCAGCCTAGGACAGGGTCTCTCTGGAAACACCATATATTTT. Protein: CASSLGQGLSGNTIYF.

The gene calls are TRBV13 and TRBJ2-1, with 10 bases that match TRBD1. CDR1 and CDR2 from the germline V gene are PRHDT and FYEKMQ (reference sequence). This CDR3 has 16 amino acids. V lost 2 bases to trimming and J lost 10 bases; unmatched junction nucleotides: 11. The CDR3 nucleotides are TGTGCCAGCAGCTTAAGGGGGACAGGGGCCTACGGGGAGCAGTTCTTC. Its translation is CASSLRGTGAYGEQFF.

V usage is TRBV10-3 and J usage is TRBJ2-5; 12 positions agree with TRBD2. This CDR3 contains 15 residues. With V trimmed by 5 bases and J by 5 bases, 6 bases remained unmatched. Germline-derived CDR1 and CDR2 are ENHRY and SYGVKD. CDR3 coding DNA: TGTGCCATCAGTCTAGCGGGAGGGCCTCGGGAGACCCAGTACTTC. Amino acids: CAISLAGGPRETQYF.

V gene TRBV19 combines with J gene TRBJ2-7, with 8 positions matching TRBD2. CDR1 and CDR2 from the germline V gene are LNHDA and SQIVND (reference sequence). The CDR3 is made up of 17 amino acids. J was trimmed by 2 bases and V by 1 base; bases with no gene match: 10. This CDR3 reads CASSIASGGARTYEQYF. The CDR3 DNA follows: TGTGCCAGTAGTATAGCCTCGGGGGGGGCGAGGACCTACGAGCAGTACTTC.

The count of this clone is one. The sample holds other DNA sequences that translate to the same CDR3. The CDR3 DNA reads TGCGCCAGCAGCTTGGGACTAGCGGGCACAGATACGCAGTATTTT. It specifies CASSLGLAGTDTQYF. The V gene is TRBV5-1, the J gene TRBJ2-3, with 9 bases lining up with TRBD2. The CDR3 is 15 residues long. Trimming took 0 bases from V and 1 from J; bases not matched to a gene: 0. Per the germline V gene, CDR1 is SGHRS and CDR2 is YFSETQ.

The rearrangement uses TRBV3-1 (or the pseudogene TRBV3-2) and TRBJ2-7; D may be TRBD1 (5 bases). Deletions cut 8 bases from V and 6 bases from J, with 14 bases between. Germline V gene lookup returns CDR1 LGHDT and CDR2 YNNKEL (reference sequence). This CDR3 spans 12 amino acids. The CDR3 loop reads CASGALGREQYF. The CDR3 nucleotides read TGTGCCAGCGGGGCCCTAGGACGCGAGCAGTACTTC.

CDR3 in DNA: TGTGCCAGCAGCCAAGATGCCCTAGGTGGGGATACGCAGTATTTT. It encodes CASSQDALGGDTQYF. The V gene is TRBV3-1 (or the pseudogene TRBV3-2), the J gene TRBJ2-3; D gene unclear. There are 15 residues in the CDR3. CDR1 is LGHDT and CDR2 is YNNKEL in the germline V gene (reference sequence). The V end was cut by 0 bases, the J end by 6 bases, with 13 bases between.

The chain recombines TRBV13 with TRBJ1-3; tentatively, D is TRBD1 (5 bases). Germline CDR1 and CDR2: PRHDT and FYEKMQ (reference sequence). Trimming left V 3 bases short and J 1 base short, with 13 bases between. This CDR3 spans 16 amino acids. CDR3 DNA sequence: TGTGCCAGCAGCTTTTCCCAGGGAATTTCTGGAAACACCATATATTTT. Translation gives CASSFSQGISGNTIYF.

This sequence joins TRBV7-9 and TRBJ1-5, with D perhaps TRBD1 (6 bases). Trimming stripped 5 bases from V and 5 bases from J, with 16 bases between. Germline CDR1 SEHNR, CDR2 FQNEAQ (reference sequence). The CDR3 extends over 15 amino acids. DNA for the CDR3: TGTGCCAGCAGCCGAGGGGACACCCTATATCAGCCCCAGCATTTT. This gives the protein CASSRGDTLYQPQHF.

This chain links TRBV27 with TRBJ2-1; 12 bases agree with TRBD2. J gave up 1 base and V 5 bases, and 6 bases lay outside the gene matches. CDR1 and CDR2 from the germline V gene are MNHEY and SMNVEV (reference sequence). The CDR3 covers 17 residues. Here the CDR3 reads CASSPRLAGVSYNEQFF. CDR3 in DNA: TGTGCCAGCAGTCCAAGACTAGCGGGGGTTTCCTACAATGAGCAGTTCTTC.

The rearrangement uses TRBV11-3 and TRBJ1-1; no firm D call. The ends were cut back, 7 bases at V and 8 bases at J, with 11 bases in the middle. The CDR3 consists of 11 residues. Germline V gives CDR1 SGHNT, CDR2 YENEEA. CDR3 sequence: CASTRTDEAFF. CDR3 nucleotides: TGTGCCAGCACCCGGACTGACGAAGCTTTCTTT.

V gene TRBV18 combines with J gene TRBJ2-5; perhaps TRBD2 as D (5 bases). CDR3 length: 13 amino acids. The V and J ends lost 3 bases and 1 base respectively, with 6 bases between them. The germline V gene encodes CDR1 KGHSH and CDR2 LQKENI. The CDR3: CASSPGLQETQYF. In DNA form, the CDR3 reads TGTGCCAGCTCACCCGGACTCCAAGAGACCCAGTACTTC.

The genes are TRBV4-2 and TRBJ2-2; 10 nucleotides match TRBD2. The CDR3 loop spans 19 amino acids. Germline V CDR1 and CDR2: LGHNA, YNFKEQ. V lost 0 bases, J lost 3 bases, and 10 bases stayed unmatched. The CDR3 nucleotides are TGTGCCAGCAGCCAAGATGGTCGGCGCAGCGGGGGGGACACCGGGGAGCTGTTTTTT. Translated: CASSQDGRRSGGDTGELFF.

V and J are TRBV27 and TRBJ1-6, with TRBD1 identical over 8 bases. The CDR3 covers 15 residues. Germline lookup yields CDR1 MNHEY and CDR2 SMNVEV (reference sequence). J was trimmed by 8 bases and V by 0 bases; bases with no gene match: 3. In DNA, the CDR3 is TGTGCCAGCAGTTTATCTGGGACAGGTCATTCACCCCTCCACTTT. As protein: CASSLSGTGHSPLHF.

V is TRBV4-2 and J is TRBJ1-6, with 11 bases matching TRBD1. The CDR3 has 16 amino acids. V was pared by 0 bases and J by 9 bases, with 4 bases of the junction left unmatched. Per germline, CDR1 LGHNA and CDR2 YNFKEQ. This CDR3 reads CASSQEVGTGGSPLHF. CDR3 DNA sequence: TGTGCCAGCAGCCAAGAGGTTGGGACAGGGGGTTCACCCCTCCACTTT.

The V gene is TRBV4-2, the J gene TRBJ1-2; TRBD1 might be the D (6 bases). CDR1 is LGHNA, CDR2 YNFKEQ, per germline. V was cut by 2 bases and J by 4 bases, with 11 bases left in between. CDR3 length equals 14 residues. The CDR3 is CASSQSWTVYGYTF. DNA for the CDR3: TGTGCCAGCAGCCAATCGTGGACAGTCTATGGCTACACCTTC.

The rearrangement links TRBV6-2 or TRBV6-3 to TRBJ2-1; 11 nucleotides align to TRBD2. The germline V gene has CDR1 MNHEY and CDR2 SVGEGT. With V trimmed by 5 bases and J by 4 bases, 7 bases remained unmatched. The CDR3 sequence is 16 residues long. The CDR3 sequence: CASSTSGTSGYNEQFF. CDR3 bases: TGTGCCAGCAGTACGTCCGGGACTAGCGGTTACAATGAGCAGTTCTTC.

On this clone itself: A much larger clone differs from this one at a single base, so this may be a read error. This chain links TRBV6-5 with TRBJ2-7, with D maybe TRBD1 (5 bases). Germline CDR1 reads MNHEY; CDR2 reads SVGAGI. CDR3 length: 12 residues. V lost 6 bases and J 0 bases, leaving 6 bases between the germline ends. The CDR3 DNA reads TGTGCCAGCAGGCAGGGCTCCTACGAGCAGTACTTC. Translated, it gives CASRQGSYEQYF.

This chain joins TRBV4-1 and TRBJ2-2, with 12 bases aligning to TRBD2. The CDR3 length is 15 residues. V lost 4 bases to trimming and J lost 8 bases; unmatched junction nucleotides: 5. Germline lookup yields CDR1 MGHRA and CDR2 YSYEKL. The CDR3 coding sequence is TGCGCCAGCAGCCCAAGACTAGCGGGAGCAGGGGAGCTGTTTTTT. Translating it yields CASSPRLAGAGELFF.

To note about this clone: Sequence at one end of the junction differs from germline and may be a read error. This chain links TRBV7-2 with TRBJ2-1; 7 bases map to TRBD2. CDR1 and CDR2 (germline): SGHTA, FQGNSA. This CDR3 comprises 13 residues. The CDR3 here is CASSLGSQRGLVF. CDR3 coding DNA: TGTGCCAGCAGCTTAGGCTCTCAGCGGGGTCTGGTCTTC. The full variable domain, its missing parts supplied by reference TRBV7-2 and TRBJ2-1, is GAGVSQSPSNKVTEKGKDVELRCDPISGHTALYWYRQSLGQGLEFLIYFQGNSAPDKSGLPSDRFSAERTGGSVSTLTIQRTQQEDSAVYLCASSLGSQRGLVFGPGTRLTVL.

This chain uses TRBV9 with TRBJ2-3; perhaps TRBD2 as D (7 bases). V was trimmed by 0 bases and J by 9 bases, leaving 23 bases between them. Germline V gene lookup returns CDR1 SGDLS and CDR2 YYNGEE. This CDR3 has 17 amino acids. CDR3 sequence reads: CASSVGASGGGDPTQYF. CDR3 nucleotides: TGTGCCAGCAGCGTAGGGGCTTCTGGAGGGGGGGACCCAACGCAGTATTTT.